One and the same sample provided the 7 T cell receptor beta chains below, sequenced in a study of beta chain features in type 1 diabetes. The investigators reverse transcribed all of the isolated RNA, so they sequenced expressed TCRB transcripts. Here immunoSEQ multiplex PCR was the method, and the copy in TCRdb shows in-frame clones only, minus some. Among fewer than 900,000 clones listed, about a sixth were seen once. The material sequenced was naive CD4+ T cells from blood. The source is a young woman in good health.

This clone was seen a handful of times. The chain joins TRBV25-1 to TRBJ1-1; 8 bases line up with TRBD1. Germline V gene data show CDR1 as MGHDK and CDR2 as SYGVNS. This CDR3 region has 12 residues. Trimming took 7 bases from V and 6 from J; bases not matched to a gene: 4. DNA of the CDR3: TGTGCCAGCAAATCACAGGGGGCTGAAGCTTTCTTT. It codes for CASKSQGAEAFF.

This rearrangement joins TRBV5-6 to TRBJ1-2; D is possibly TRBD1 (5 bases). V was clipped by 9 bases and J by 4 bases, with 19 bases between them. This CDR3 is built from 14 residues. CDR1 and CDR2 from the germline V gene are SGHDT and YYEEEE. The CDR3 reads CATRRDGGSYGYTF. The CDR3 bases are TGTGCCACGAGAAGGGACGGGGGTTCCTATGGCTACACCTTC.

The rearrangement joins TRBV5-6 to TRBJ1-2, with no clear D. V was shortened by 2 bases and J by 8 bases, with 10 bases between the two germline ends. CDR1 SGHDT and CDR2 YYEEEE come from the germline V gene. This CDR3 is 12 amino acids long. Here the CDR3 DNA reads TGTGCCAGCAGCTTCTCACCAACGGGCTACACCTTC. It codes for CASSFSPTGYTF.

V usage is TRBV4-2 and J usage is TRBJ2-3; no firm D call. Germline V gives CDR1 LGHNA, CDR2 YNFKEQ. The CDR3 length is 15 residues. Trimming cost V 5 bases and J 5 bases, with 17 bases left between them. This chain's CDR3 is CASSSPGFSGDTQYF. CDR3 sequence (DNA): TGTGCCAGCAGCTCGCCGGGCTTCAGTGGAGATACGCAGTATTTT.

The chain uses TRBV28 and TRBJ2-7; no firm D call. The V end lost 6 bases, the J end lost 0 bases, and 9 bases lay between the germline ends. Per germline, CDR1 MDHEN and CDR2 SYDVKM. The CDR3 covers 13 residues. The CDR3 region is CASRASSSYEQYF. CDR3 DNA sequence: TGTGCCAGCAGGGCGAGCAGCTCCTACGAGCAGTACTTC.

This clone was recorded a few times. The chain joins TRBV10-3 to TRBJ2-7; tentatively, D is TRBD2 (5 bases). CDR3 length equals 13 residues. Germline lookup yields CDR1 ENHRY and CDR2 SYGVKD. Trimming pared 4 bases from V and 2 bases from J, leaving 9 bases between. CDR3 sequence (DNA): TGTGCCATCAGTGTTATAGCGACCTACGAGCAGTACTTC. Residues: CAISVIATYEQYF.

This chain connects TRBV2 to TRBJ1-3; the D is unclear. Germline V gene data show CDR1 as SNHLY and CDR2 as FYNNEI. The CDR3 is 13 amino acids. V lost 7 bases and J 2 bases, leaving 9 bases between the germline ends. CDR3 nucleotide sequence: TGTGCCAGCACTCTCTTAACTGGAAACACCATATATTTT. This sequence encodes CASTLLTGNTIYF.